This record concerns one TCR beta chain sequence. cDNA came from around 0.5 to 1 ug RNA primed by random hexamers. MiXCR, run by TCRdb on the immunoSEQ multiplex PCR reads, gives a single entry per CDR3 protein. The sample has approximately 170,000 distinct CDR3 sequences, about 91% seen once. The data stem from a study of CD8 T cells in Susac syndrome. V gave up 5 bases and J gave up 2 bases, with 11 bases separating them. The CDR3 spans 14 residues. The chain combines TRBV12-3 or TRBV12-4 with TRBJ2-3; tentatively, D is TRBD2 (5 bases). The sequenced sample was CD4+ T cells from PBMCs. The receptor comes from a human donor in good health. The CDR3 region has the DNA TGTGCCAGCAGTCCGGACTCTACCACAGATACGCAGTATTTT. Translated: CASSPDSTTDTQYF.